This T cell receptor beta chain derives from a study of blood T cell repertoires in COVID-19. For the study at large: Sites in the United States, Italy and Spain provided acute and convalescent COVID-19 samples.

Two negative PCRs, clearance, or symptom resolution were required of recovered Cohort 3 donors. This CDR3 comprises 13 residues. Trimming took 0 bases from V and 7 from J, leaving 9 bases between them. Germline assignment: CDR1 LGHNA and CDR2 YNFKEQ. Produced via immunoSEQ multiplex PCR; TCRdb's table is partial and in-frame only. The data hold around 450,000 clones, with roughly 87% observed a single time. This rearrangement joins TRBV4-2 to TRBJ1-2; D not resolved. The receptor's source is a man aged 18 to 30 who had recovered from COVID-19. Sequencing used PBMCs or T cells enriched from blood (not recorded which). The CDR3: CASSQDLLAGYTF. Here the CDR3 DNA reads TGTGCCAGCAGCCAAGATCTTCTAGCTGGCTACACCTTC.